This T cell receptor beta chain was recorded in a study of CD8 T cells in ankylosing spondylitis. Overall study results and limits: Within ankylosing spondylitis blood, a TCR beta motif made up of eight or nine highly homologous variants appeared to be characteristic.

In TCRdb, the 5' RACE reads were re-called with MiXCR into one record per CDR3 protein. This sample carries fewer than 450,000 distinct CDR3 sequences, 17% of them seen once, and the ten largest clones take under 1.2%. About this clonotype itself: Antigen specificity is unknown.

Specimen: blood, either unsorted or a sorted T cell fraction (not recorded which). The receptor was derived from a male donor with ankylosing spondylitis.

CDR3 loop: CSALGRGPNQPQHF. The CDR3, as DNA: TGCAGTGCCCTTGGAAGGGGGCCCAATCAGCCCCAGCATTTT. The V gene is TRBV20-1, the J gene TRBJ1-5; 7 bases match TRBD1. This CDR3 has 14 amino acids. The germline CDR1 and CDR2 sequences are DFQATT and SNEGSKA (reference sequence). V was pared by 6 bases and J by 3 bases, with 8 bases of the junction left unmatched.